Only one count was recorded for the clone carrying this T cell receptor beta chain. This sample was taken from a study of OX40 agonist ivuxolimab in advanced cancers. At the level of the study: Patients were treated with ivuxolimab, an agonistic anti-OX40 (CD134) antibody.

Clones were read by immunoSEQ multiplex PCR, and TCRdb kept only the in-frame ones, dropping some. The sample shows roughly 80,000 clones, 87% of them seen only once. Specimen: CD4+ or CD8+ T cells sorted from blood, collected in a trial of the OX40 agonist ivuxolimab. This sequence originates from an adult with an advanced solid tumor such as melanoma, head and neck, liver or kidney cancer.

CDR3 region: CASSLDGRGRETQYF. In DNA, the CDR3 is TGTGCCAGCAGCTTAGACGGCAGGGGGCGAGAGACCCAGTACTTC. This chain uses TRBV7-2 with TRBJ2-5, with 8 bases matching TRBD1. CDR3 length: 15 amino acids. From germline, CDR1 is SGHTA and CDR2 FQGNSA. J was trimmed by 4 bases and V by 1 base; bases with no gene match: 5.